This TCR beta chain emerged from a study of CD8+ T cells in alopecia areata. Notes on this clone: The antigen is undetermined.

Sorting separated CD4+ and CD8+ T cells out of PBMCs. Germline trimming cut 0 bases from V and 4 bases from J; bases unmatched to any gene: 8. CDR1 and CDR2 (germline): LGHNA, YSLEER. The CDR3 sequence is 17 residues long. The study, taken as a whole, reports: Mice showed TCR sharing more clearly than patients did, possibly owing to HLA.

After isolation, RNA underwent reverse transcription to generate cDNA as the sequencing template. Method: immunoSEQ multiplex PCR; TCRdb's copy keeps in-frame clones and lacks some. The top ten hold more than 1.5% of the sample, which has roughly 200,000 clones, 50% to 70% seen once. Specimen: CD4+ T cells sorted from blood, collected at week 0. The sequence came from a human donor with alopecia areata. The chain couples TRBV4-3 to TRBJ2-3; 9 positions agree with TRBD2. The CDR3 DNA sequence: TGCGCCAGCAGCCAAGATTTGGTAGCGGGGGATCCAGATACGCAGTATTTT. This codes for CASSQDLVAGDPDTQYF.